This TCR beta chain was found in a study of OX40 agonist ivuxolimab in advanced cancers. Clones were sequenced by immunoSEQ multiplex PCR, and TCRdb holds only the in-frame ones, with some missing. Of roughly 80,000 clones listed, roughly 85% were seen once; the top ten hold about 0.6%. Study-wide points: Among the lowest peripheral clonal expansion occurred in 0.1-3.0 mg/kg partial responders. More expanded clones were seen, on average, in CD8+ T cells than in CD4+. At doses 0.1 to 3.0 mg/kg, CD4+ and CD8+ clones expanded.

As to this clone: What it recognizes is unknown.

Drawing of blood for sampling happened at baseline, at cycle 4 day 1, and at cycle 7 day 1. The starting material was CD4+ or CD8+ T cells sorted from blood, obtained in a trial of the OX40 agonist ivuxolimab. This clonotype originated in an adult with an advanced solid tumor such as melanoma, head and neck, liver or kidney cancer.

CDR3 in amino acids: CASSQVSSRQEGSEQYF. DNA for the CDR3: TGTGCCAGCAGCCAAGTGAGTTCAAGACAGGAAGGAAGCGAGCAGTACTTC. The J gene is TRBJ2-7, the V gene TRBV4-2; the D gene is possibly TRBD1 (6 bases). This CDR3 region has 17 residues. Trimming removed 1 base at V and 6 bases at J, with 22 bases between. Germline CDR1 LGHNA, CDR2 YNFKEQ.